This T cell receptor (beta chain) was identified during a study of T cell responses to AZD1222 COVID-19 vaccine. Trimming stripped 7 bases from V and 10 bases from J, with 13 bases between. Looked up from germline, CDR1 is DFQATT and CDR2 is SNEGSKA (reference sequence). The CDR3 totals 10 residues. Study findings and constraints: Spike-specific TCR breadth and depth rose after two AZD1222 doses. The reported proportion of spike-specific TCRs targeting unmutated variant regions was nearly half.

The protocol was immunoSEQ multiplex PCR, while the TCRdb copy is restricted to in-frame clones and leaves out a portion. Among some 120,000 clones listed, roughly 86% were seen once. This clone has a handful of counts. What it binds is unknown. The chain has TRBV20-1 and TRBJ1-1; D not certain. The TCR was taken from an adult in good health. This specimen consisted of peripheral blood, obtained on day 0 of AZD1222 vaccination. The chain's CDR3 is CSGGKWGAFF. The CDR3 DNA sequence: TGCAGTGGGGGTAAATGGGGAGCTTTCTTT.